These T cell receptor beta chains were read from a single sample in a study of T cell responses to AZD1222 COVID-19 vaccine. Clones were read by immunoSEQ multiplex PCR, and TCRdb kept only the in-frame ones, dropping some. The data show about 100,000 clones, with 86% seen just once and approximately 3% held by the top ten. This specimen consisted of peripheral blood, obtained 28 days after the second dose of the MenACWY control vaccine. These receptors all stem from an adult who received the MenACWY meningococcal vaccine as a control. Both conserved end residues are part of each CDR3. The D gene is left open where the match is weak. For some rows the clone size is stated as once, few or many, or as a class when expanded; others skip it.

clone size	V gene	D gene	J gene	CDR3 length	CDR3 DNA	CDR3 protein
once	TRBV25-1	TRBD1	TRBJ2-5	14	TGTGCCAGCAGTGATCAGGGGGCAGGCGAGACCCAGTACTTC	CASSDQGAGETQYF
-	TRBV3-1/TRBV3-2	-	TRBJ2-7	12	TGTGCCAGCAGCCAGGGAGGCAGGGAGCAGTACTTC	CASSQGGREQYF
-	TRBV7-2	-	TRBJ2-7	11	TGTGCCAGCAGCTTCTCCTACGAGCAGTACTTC	CASSFSYEQYF
-	TRBV4-2	TRBD2	TRBJ2-1	15	TGTGCCAGCAGCCCACTAGCGGGGGGGTACAATGAGCAGTTCTTC	CASSPLAGGYNEQFF
-	TRBV9	-	TRBJ2-5	14	TGTGCCAGCAGCCCCCTGAGGGTAGGAGAGACCCAGTACTTC	CASSPLRVGETQYF
-	TRBV6-2/TRBV6-3	-	TRBJ1-1	14	TGTGCCAGCAGCTTACAGCGACTGAACACTGAAGCTTTCTTT	CASSLQRLNTEAFF
-	TRBV28	-	TRBJ1-2	17	TGTGCCAGCAGTTTATCATCTTGGCGGGGCGCGGCATATGGCTACACCTTC	CASSLSSWRGAAYGYTF
-	TRBV24-1	TRBD1	TRBJ1-1	13	TGTGCCACCAGTGATCGTAGGGGACAGGAAGCTTTCTTT	CATSDRRGQEAFF
once	TRBV4-3	-	TRBJ2-2	17	TGCGCCAGCAGCCAAGCCCACTTGACAGGGAACACCGGGGAGCTGTTTTTT	CASSQAHLTGNTGELFF
-	TRBV28	-	TRBJ1-2	15	TGTGCCAGCAGCCCTTCCGGGACGACGAACTATGGCTACACCTTC	CASSPSGTTNYGYTF
once	TRBV3-1/TRBV3-2	TRBD1	TRBJ2-3	18	TGTGCCAGCAGCCACCACACCGGGACAGGGGGTTTCACAGATACGCAGTATTTT	CASSHHTGTGGFTDTQYF
few	TRBV28	TRBD1	TRBJ1-5	16	TGTGCCAGCCGTCGAAACAGGGGGATAGGCAATCAGCCCCAGCATTTT	CASRRNRGIGNQPQHF
-	TRBV19	-	TRBJ2-7	17	TGTGCCAGTAGTTTATATCACCGGGCCCGGGCCCCCTACGAGCAGTACTTC	CASSLYHRARAPYEQYF
-	TRBV12-3/TRBV12-4	-	TRBJ2-7	13	TGTGCCAGCAGCCCTCTAGGGAGGTCCCACCAGTACTTC	CASSPLGRSHQYF
-	TRBV5-1	TRBD2	TRBJ2-3	16	TGCGCCAGCAGCTCCAACCCAGCGGGGGGCACAGATACGCAGTATTTT	CASSSNPAGGTDTQYF
-	TRBV6-5	TRBD1	TRBJ2-7	13	TGTGCCAGCAGTTACGGCCCAGGGGGCGAGCAGTACTTC	CASSYGPGGEQYF
-	TRBV10-1	-	TRBJ1-3	14	TGCGCCAGCAGGCCAGCGATCTCTGGAAACACCATATATTTT	CASRPAISGNTIYF
-	TRBV28	TRBD1	TRBJ1-2	15	TGTGCCAGCAGTTTTCAGGGACAGGGGTACTATGGCTACACCTTC	CASSFQGQGYYGYTF
-	TRBV19	-	TRBJ1-2	14	TGTGCCAGTAGTATAGACCACAGGGCCTATGGCTACACCTTC	CASSIDHRAYGYTF
few	TRBV6-5	-	TRBJ1-1	14	TGTGCCAGCAGCCCGGACACATGGAACACTGAAGCTTTCTTT	CASSPDTWNTEAFF
few	TRBV7-3	-	TRBJ2-2	15	TGTGCCAGCAGCCCCTTGGGGGGGAACACCGGGGAGCTGTTTTTT	CASSPLGGNTGELFF
once	TRBV11-2	-	TRBJ1-5	13	TGTGCCAGCAGCTTAGGAGTAAATCAGCCCCAGCATTTT	CASSLGVNQPQHF
-	TRBV7-9	-	TRBJ1-1	15	TGTGCCAGCAGCTTGTCTTGGGGTGAGGACACTGAAGCTTTCTTT	CASSLSWGEDTEAFF
once	TRBV6-5	-	TRBJ2-1	15	TGTGCCAGCAGGGCCGTTCTGGGCAGCTACAATGAGCAGTTCTTC	CASRAVLGSYNEQFF
-	TRBV28	-	TRBJ2-1	15	TGTGCCACCAGTCGCCCGGCTAGCATGGGGGATGAGCAGTTCTTC	CATSRPASMGDEQFF
-	TRBV5-1	-	TRBJ1-2	14	TGCGCCAGCAGCTTGGATGGAGGGCTAGGGGGCTACACCTTC	CASSLDGGLGGYTF
few	TRBV19	TRBD2	TRBJ2-1	14	TGTGCCACCGCTTGGCGGGGGGGCCCCAATGAGCAGTTCTTC	CATAWRGGPNEQFF
once	TRBV11-1	-	TRBJ1-1	15	TGTGCCAGCAGCTCCTACAGGGTAAGGAGCACTGAAGCTTTCTTT	CASSSYRVRSTEAFF
-	TRBV28	-	TRBJ1-6	19	TGTGCCAGCAGCCATAATCGTAGGACGCTCAGCTCCTATAATTCACCCCTCCACTTT	CASSHNRRTLSSYNSPLHF
-	TRBV6-6	-	TRBJ2-6	15	TGTGCCAGCAGCTTGAGGCACTCTGGGGCCAACGTCCTGACTTTC	CASSLRHSGANVLTF
-	TRBV4-3	-	TRBJ1-2	15	TGCGCCAGCAGCCAAGACTGGACAGTTAACTATGGCTACACCTTC	CASSQDWTVNYGYTF
-	TRBV5-1	-	TRBJ2-5	13	TGCGCCAGCAGCTTCCAGGCCCAAGAGACCCAGTACTTC	CASSFQAQETQYF
-	TRBV10-2	-	TRBJ1-3	13	TGCGCCAGCAGTGAGGGAGGACGGAACACCATATATTTT	CASSEGGRNTIYF
once	TRBV4-2	TRBD2	TRBJ2-1	17	TGTGCCAGCAGCCAAGAGGCAGTCCTAGCGGGGGGATTTGAGCAGTTCTTC	CASSQEAVLAGGFEQFF
-	TRBV3-1/TRBV3-2	-	TRBJ1-5	13	TGTGCCAGCAGCCTGAGGGGGAATCAGCCCCAGCATTTT	CASSLRGNQPQHF
-	TRBV5-1	-	TRBJ1-2	14	TGCGCGACCCAAGGGACCCCAGGCAACTATGGCTACACCTTC	CATQGTPGNYGYTF
-	TRBV2	TRBD1	TRBJ2-3	13	TGTGCCAGCAGGAGACAGGGCCCAGATACGCAGTATTTT	CASRRQGPDTQYF
-	TRBV24-1	-	TRBJ2-3	16	TGTGCCACCAGTGATTTGGGCAGGGCGGGCACAGATACGCAGTATTTT	CATSDLGRAGTDTQYF
-	TRBV7-9	TRBD2	TRBJ2-7	18	TGTGCCAGCAGCTCCGGCGGGACTAGTTTTTTCCTCCCCTACGAGCAGTACTTC	CASSSGGTSFFLPYEQYF
-	TRBV3-1/TRBV3-2	-	TRBJ1-5	14	TGTGCCAGCAGCCAACGGGGGAGCAATCAGCCCCAGCATTTT	CASSQRGSNQPQHF
-	TRBV18	TRBD1	TRBJ1-5	17	TGTGCCAGCTCACTCGACAGGGGAAGTGTTAGCAATCAGCCCCAGCATTTT	CASSLDRGSVSNQPQHF
-	TRBV6-5	-	TRBJ2-4	12	TGTGCCAGCAGTTACTCGACCAAGGGGGAGTACTTC	CASSYSTKGEYF
-	TRBV30	TRBD1	TRBJ2-1	14	TGTGCCTGGAGTAACAGGGGCCCCTACAATGAGCAGTTCTTC	CAWSNRGPYNEQFF
-	TRBV7-9	TRBD1	TRBJ2-5	16	TGTGCCAGCAGCTTAGGGGACAGGGGGCTTCGTGAGACCCAGTACTTC	CASSLGDRGLRETQYF